This is a list of T cell receptor beta chains from one sample in a study of Graves' ophthalmopathy and Graves' hyperthyroidism. TCRdb reanalysed the multiplex PCR reads using MiXCR and keeps one entry per CDR3 protein. The data contain roughly 600,000 distinct CDR3 sequences, about 35% of them seen just once; the ten biggest clones take up over 3.5%. Sample: peripheral blood or thyroid tissue (not recorded which). The receptors were gathered from an adult man with Graves' hyperthyroidism. Both conserved end residues are part of each CDR3. A D gene is named only where the DNA matches it firmly. Size tells how often a clone was seen (once, few, many) or the class of an expanded clone, and some rows leave it out.

V	size	J	D	CDR3	DNA
TRBV9	once	TRBJ1-5	-	CASSVAGVGNEPQHF	TGTGCCAGCAGCGTAGCGGGGGTGGGCAATGAGCCCCAGCATTTT
TRBV28	once	TRBJ1-4	TRBD1	CASSPHRGLGEKLFF	TGTGCCAGCAGTCCCCACAGGGGTTTAGGAGAAAAACTGTTTTTT
TRBV2	few	TRBJ2-7	TRBD2	CASSVGLADEQYF	TGTGCCAGCAGTGTTGGACTAGCGGACGAGCAGTACTTC
TRBV15	-	TRBJ1-2	-	CATSGGRGQGWGYTF	TGTGCCACCAGCGGAGGACGGGGGCAGGGATGGGGCTACACCTTC
TRBV6-6	-	TRBJ1-1	TRBD1	CASSYPGTGGAEAFF	TGTGCCAGCAGTTATCCCGGGACAGGGGGCGCCGAAGCTTTCTTT
TRBV29-1	many	TRBJ1-1	-	CSVERKGGEGFF	TGCAGCGTTGAAAGAAAAGGGGGGGAAGGTTTCTTT
TRBV20-1	-	TRBJ2-1	-	CSASRLQYYNEQFF	TGCAGTGCTAGTAGGCTACAATACTACAATGAGCAGTTCTTC
TRBV20-1	few	TRBJ2-1	TRBD1	CSASDGQGLRNEQFF	TGCAGTGCTAGCGACGGACAGGGTCTTCGGAATGAGCAGTTCTTC
TRBV28	few	TRBJ1-4	-	CASSLGAHRELFF	TGTGCCAGCAGTTTAGGGGCGCACAGGGAACTGTTTTTT
TRBV30	-	TRBJ2-7	TRBD2	CAWSPGLAYEQYF	TGTGCCTGGAGTCCGGGACTAGCTTACGAGCAGTACTTC
TRBV7-9	-	TRBJ2-2	-	CASSLGRQAITGELFF	TGTGCCAGCAGCTTAGGAAGACAGGCCATCACCGGGGAGCTGTTTTTT
TRBV7-8	many	TRBJ2-5	-	CASSLGASQETQYF	TGTGCCAGCAGCTTGGGGGCCTCCCAAGAGACCCAGTACTTC
TRBV9	many	TRBJ1-6	-	CASSVDNNSPLHF	TGTGCCAGCAGCGTAGACAATAATTCACCCCTCCACTTT
TRBV6-1	many	TRBJ1-2	-	CASIGAFDGYTF	TGTGCCAGCATCGGGGCGTTCGATGGCTACACCTTC
TRBV2	many	TRBJ2-5	TRBD1	CASSDLVLGDRGNDYQYF	TGTGCCAGCAGTGACCTAGTACTGGGGGACAGGGGGAACGACTATCAGTACTTC
TRBV24-1	few	TRBJ2-3	-	CATATGGTDTQYF	TGTGCCACCGCGACGGGGGGCACAGATACGCAGTATTTT
TRBV3-1	-	TRBJ2-5	-	CASSPEGQTQYF	TGTGCCAGCAGCCCAGAGGGGCAGACCCAGTACTTC
TRBV10-3	-	TRBJ1-5	TRBD1	CAIWTGNHQPQHF	TGTGCCATCTGGACAGGTAATCATCAGCCCCAGCATTTT
TRBV20-1	-	TRBJ2-7	-	CSALAGYNEQYF	TGCAGTGCTCTGGCTGGCTACAATGAGCAGTACTTC
TRBV28	-	TRBJ2-7	TRBD1	CASSFSGTGEDSYEQYF	TGTGCCAGCAGTTTCTCCGGGACAGGGGAGGACTCCTACGAGCAGTACTTC
TRBV2	many	TRBJ2-2	TRBD2	CASSPLAGNTGELFF	TGTGCCAGCAGTCCTCTAGCGGGGAACACCGGGGAGCTGTTTTTT
TRBV3-1	-	TRBJ2-2	TRBD1	CASSRGQGAGGELFF	TGTGCCAGCAGCCGGGGACAGGGGGCCGGCGGGGAGCTGTTTTTT
TRBV5-8	many	TRBJ2-7	TRBD1	CASSFATGESEQYF	TGTGCCAGCAGCTTCGCGACAGGGGAATCCGAGCAGTACTTC
TRBV6-1	many	TRBJ1-2	-	CASSKGTLFLNYGYTF	TGTGCCAGCAGCAAAGGGACGCTTTTTTTGAACTATGGCTACACCTTC
TRBV5-1	many	TRBJ1-3	-	CASKTDDGAGNTIYF	TGCGCCAGCAAGACGGACGACGGAGCTGGAAACACCATATATTTT
TRBV2	-	TRBJ2-5	TRBD2	CARVGAGGVETQYF	TGTGCTAGAGTGGGCGCGGGAGGGGTGGAGACCCAGTACTTC
TRBV2	-	TRBJ1-5	-	CAGSVRNSNQPQHF	TGTGCCGGCAGTGTCAGGAATAGCAATCAGCCCCAGCATTTT
TRBV6-5	few	TRBJ2-5	TRBD2	CASSTDATSWGETQYF	TGTGCCAGCAGCACGGATGCGACTAGCTGGGGAGAGACCCAGTACTTC
TRBV12-3/TRBV12-4	many	TRBJ1-6	-	CASRPTNNSPLHF	TGTGCCAGCAGGCCAACGAACAATTCACCCCTCCACTTT
TRBV2	few	TRBJ1-1	TRBD1	CASREPGQGAEAFF	TGTGCCAGCAGGGAACCGGGACAGGGGGCTGAAGCTTTCTTT
TRBV18	-	TRBJ2-7	-	CASSPPLLGFHEQYF	TGTGCCAGCTCACCACCGTTACTAGGTTTTCACGAGCAGTACTTC
TRBV2	many	TRBJ2-7	-	CASTHRGGSYEQYF	TGTGCCAGCACCCACAGGGGAGGCTCCTACGAGCAGTACTTC
TRBV2	-	TRBJ2-3	TRBD2	CASMASGGITDTQYF	TGTGCCAGCATGGCTAGCGGGGGCATAACAGATACGCAGTATTTT
TRBV12-3/TRBV12-4	many	TRBJ2-5	TRBD2	CASSQSGRALETQYF	TGTGCCAGCAGCCAGAGCGGGAGGGCCTTGGAGACCCAGTACTTC
TRBV15	-	TRBJ1-1	TRBD1	CATSRTGRMNTEAFF	TGTGCCACCAGCAGGACAGGGAGAATGAACACTGAAGCTTTCTTT